This T cell receptor (beta chain) was retrieved from a study of T cell responses to AZD1222 COVID-19 vaccine. Libraries were prepared by immunoSEQ multiplex PCR; TCRdb keeps only in-frame clonotypes and omits some of them. The profile shows some 110,000 clones, 85% to 90% of them singletons. CDR1 and CDR2 from the germline V gene are SGDLS and YYNGEE. V was cut by 1 base and J by 1 base, with 12 bases left in between. This CDR3 spans 15 amino acids. As concerns this clone: The antigen remains unidentified.

Study conclusions and caveats: Clonal diversity may have been underestimated in mostly white British donors.

Material: peripheral blood, obtained 28 days after the second AZD1222 dose. The clonotype comes from an adult who received the AZD1222 COVID-19 vaccine. This chain uses TRBV9 with TRBJ2-7, with D perhaps TRBD2 (6 bases). CDR3 residues: CASSVRGGSSYEQYF. Here the CDR3 DNA reads TGTGCCAGCAGCGTAAGAGGAGGGTCTTCCTACGAGCAGTACTTC.